This record concerns one T cell receptor beta chain sequence. Antigen specificity is unknown. Germline V gives CDR1 LGHNT, CDR2 FRNRAP. There are 14 residues in the CDR3. V gave up 9 bases and J gave up 0 bases, with 15 bases separating them. The data were obtained in a study of siplizumab effects on memory and regulatory T cells. Study-wide results and limits: No assignable naive or memory phenotype existed for roughly 80-95% of proliferating CD4+ or CD8+ clones. There were only a minor fraction of alloreactive clones that mapped to unstimulated subsets.

Unstimulated naive, memory, effector memory and TEMRA subsets were subjected to sequencing in three donor pairs. It was approximately 9.6 x 10^4 TCR templates that were assayed per sample. Using immunoSEQ multiplex PCR, the repertoire was profiled, and TCRdb retains in-frame clones only, with some absent. The data hold some 62,000 clones, with 79% observed a single time. Sequenced: memory CD4+ T cells sorted from blood. The TCR sequence derives from a human donor in good health. V and J are TRBV12-5 and TRBJ2-7, with D perhaps TRBD1 (6 bases). The CDR3 region has the DNA TGTGCTAGGGTCGACAGGTCAACCTCCTACGAGCAGTACTTC. It codes for CARVDRSTSYEQYF.